These 27 T cell receptor beta chains share one sample of origin, sequenced in a study of T cells in Graves' hyperthyroidism and ophthalmopathy. Authors of the study amplified TCR beta CDR3 regions from RNA transcripts. HTBI primers drove first-round RT-PCR of the TCR CDR3. TCRdb processed the multiplex PCR reads anew with MiXCR; each CDR3 protein has one entry. Of 450,000 to 700,000 distinct CDR3 sequences in the sample, 46% were seen once. The specimen was peripheral blood or thyroid tissue (not recorded which). These receptors all come from an adult woman with Graves' disease, either hyperthyroidism or ophthalmopathy (not recorded which).

This clonotype was recorded at least ten times. This rearrangement joins TRBV12-3 or TRBV12-4 to TRBJ2-7; perhaps TRBD1 as D (6 bases). The CDR3 is 13 amino acids. V shed 6 bases and J shed 0 bases, with 9 bases lying between them. The CDR3 nucleotides are TGTGCCAGCAGCGGACAGCTCTCCTACGAGCAGTACTTC. Translating gives CASSGQLSYEQYF.

The J gene is TRBJ1-2, the V gene TRBV29-1, with a weak D call TRBD1 (5 bases). Trimming removed 3 bases from V and 8 bases from J, with 13 bases in between. Germline V lookup: CDR1 SQVTM, CDR2 ANQGSEA. This CDR3 region has 12 residues. CDR3 region: CSVESGGGGYTF. CDR3 DNA: TGCAGCGTTGAGTCTGGGGGTGGCGGCTACACCTTC. Looking up the rest from reference TRBV29-1 and TRBJ1-2 gives the full variable domain: SAVISQKPSRDICQRGTSLTIQCQVDSQVTMMFWYRQQPGQSLTLIATANQGSEATYESGFVIDKFPISRPNLTFSTLTVSNMSPEDSSIYLCSVESGGGGYTFGSGTRLTVV.

The chain employs TRBV29-1 and TRBJ1-5; D perhaps matches TRBD1 (6 bases). This CDR3 contains 13 residues. The germline V gene has CDR1 SQVTM and CDR2 ANQGSEA. V lost 6 bases and J lost 0, with 9 bases in between. CDR3 coding DNA: TGCAGCGTAGGGGACAATAGCAATCAGCCCCAGCATTTT. This gives the protein CSVGDNSNQPQHF.

This clonotype was seen at least ten times. The V gene is TRBV6-6, the J gene TRBJ1-5; 7 bases line up with TRBD1. J gave up 6 bases and V 2 bases, and 13 bases lay outside the gene matches. The CDR3 contains 17 residues. CDR1 is MNHNY, CDR2 SVGAGI, per germline (reference sequence). CDR3 nucleotides: TGTGCCAGCAGTTACCAACACAGAGGGGGCGCCGGTCAGCCCCAGCATTTT. Protein: CASSYQHRGGAGQPQHF.

The rearrangement uses TRBV7-6 and TRBJ1-2; D may be TRBD1 (5 bases). The V and J ends lost 5 bases and 2 bases respectively, with 27 bases between them. Germline V gives CDR1 SGHVS, CDR2 FNYEAQ. The CDR3 has 19 residues. The CDR3 spells CASSLGLARGSGANYGYTF. In DNA, the CDR3 is TGTGCCAGCAGCCTCGGACTAGCCCGGGGCTCTGGGGCCAACTATGGCTACACCTTC. Looking up the rest from reference TRBV7-6 and TRBJ1-2 gives the full variable domain: GAGVSQSPRYKVTKRGQDVALRCDPISGHVSLYWYRQALGQGPEFLTYFNYEAQQDKSGLPNDRFSAERPEGSISTLTIQRTEQRDSAMYRCASSLGLARGSGANYGYTFGSGTRLTVV.

The chain is built from TRBV3-1 and TRBJ2-1; 16 bases match TRBD2. This CDR3 region has 18 residues. The germline V gene has CDR1 LGHDT and CDR2 YNNKEL (reference sequence). Losses at the gene ends were 1 base for V and 2 bases for J; bases not matched to a gene: 2. This chain's CDR3 is CASSQGGTSGRAYNEQFF. DNA for the CDR3: TGTGCCAGCAGCCAAGGGGGGACTAGCGGGAGGGCCTACAATGAGCAGTTCTTC.

In this sample, this clonotype turned up once. The V and J genes are TRBV7-2 and TRBJ2-7, with D possibly TRBD1 on 6 matching bases. CDR1 and CDR2 (germline): SGHTA, FQGNSA. Trimming removed 5 bases at V and 3 bases at J, with 11 bases between. This CDR3 is 13 amino acids long. The CDR3 coding sequence is TGTGCCAGCAGCATACTACAGGGCTACGAGCAGTACTTC. Translation gives CASSILQGYEQYF.

This clonotype has ten or more counts. The chain employs TRBV3-1 and TRBJ2-7; weak D call: TRBD2 (5 bases). Germline values: CDR1 LGHDT, CDR2 YNNKEL (reference sequence). This CDR3 has 15 amino acids. V lost 0 bases to trimming and J lost 4 bases, with 13 bases between them. CDR3 nucleotides: TGTGCCAGCAGCCAAGAGTTAAGCAGAGGGTACGAGCAGTACTTC. Its translation: CASSQELSRGYEQYF.

This clonotype was detected only a few times. V is TRBV29-1 and J is TRBJ2-7, with D tentatively TRBD2 (6 bases). CDR3 length equals 13 residues. Looked up from germline, CDR1 is SQVTM and CDR2 is ANQGSEA. Trimming removed 4 bases at V and 1 base at J, with 11 bases between. CDR3 nucleotides: TGCAGCGTTGTCCAGCGGGCGTCCTACGAGCAGTACTTC. It specifies CSVVQRASYEQYF.

This clonotype was recorded many times. The gene calls are TRBV4-1 and TRBJ1-6; tentatively, D is TRBD1 (6 bases). V shed 3 bases and J shed 8 bases, with 14 bases lying between them. Per the germline V gene, CDR1 is MGHRA and CDR2 is YSYEKL. The CDR3 consists of 15 residues. The CDR3 nucleotides read TGCGCCAGCAGCCATCTAAGACAGGCTTATTCACCCCTCCACTTT. Its protein is CASSHLRQAYSPLHF.

This clonotype was seen at least ten times. This chain joins TRBV7-8 and TRBJ2-7, with D maybe TRBD1 (5 bases). The CDR3 extends over 12 amino acids. Germline V CDR1 and CDR2: SGHVS, FQNEAQ. Trimming cost V 5 bases and J 7 bases, with 12 bases left between them. This CDR3 is CASSLTGREQYF. CDR3 sequence (DNA): TGTGCCAGCAGCCTAACAGGAAGGGAGCAGTACTTC. Full variable domain (rest looked up from reference TRBV7-8 and TRBJ2-7): GAGVSQSPRYKVAKRGQDVALRCDPISGHVSLFWYQQALGQGPEFLTYFQNEAQLDKSGLPSDRFFAERPEGSVSTLKIQRTQQEDSAVYLCASSLTGREQYFGPGTRLTVT.

The rearrangement uses TRBV7-9 and TRBJ2-7, with D maybe TRBD1 (7 bases). The V end lost 11 bases, the J end lost 2 bases, and 19 bases lay between the germline ends. The length of the CDR3 is 14 residues. Germline-derived CDR1 and CDR2 are SEHNR and FQNEAQ (reference sequence). The CDR3 sequence is CAPVEQGGAYEQYF. The CDR3 region has the DNA TGTGCCCCCGTAGAGCAGGGGGGAGCCTACGAGCAGTACTTC.

This clonotype was detected only once. Because the CDR3 is missing its conserved closing phenylalanine or tryptophan, this is likely a read error. The DNA is omitted, as the CDR3 cannot be located on it reliably, and the CDR3 follows TCRdb's listing. V is TRBV9 and J is TRBJ1-1. From its first to its last residue, the CDR3 has 8 amino acids. Looked up from germline, CDR1 is SGDLS and CDR2 is YYNGEE. The CDR3 reads CASSVEFS.

The chain joins TRBV4-2 to TRBJ1-4; D is unclear. The length of the CDR3 is 12 residues. Trimming took off 0 bases at V and 7 bases at J, with 3 bases between the two ends. The germline CDR1 and CDR2 sequences are LGHNA and YNFKEQ. CDR3 in amino acids: CASSQEGEKLFF. DNA for the CDR3: TGTGCCAGCAGCCAAGAGGGTGAAAAACTGTTTTTT.

About this clonotype: Its ends do not fully match the called genes, so a read error is possible. The CDR3 DNA reads TGCGCCAGCAACCAAGAACCCGGGAGGACCCGCTCTGGGGCCAACGTCCTGACTTTC. It is translated as CASNQEPGRTRSGANVLTF. This chain uses TRBV4-1 with TRBJ2-6; 7 nucleotides line up with TRBD2. CDR3 length: 19 amino acids. Per germline, CDR1 MGHRA and CDR2 YSYEKL.

Ten or more counts support this clonotype. CDR3 region: CSARTGGTEAFF. The CDR3 DNA is TGCAGCGCTAGGACAGGGGGCACTGAAGCTTTCTTT. This chain uses TRBV29-1 with TRBJ1-1; 10 nucleotides align to TRBD1. Germline V lookup: CDR1 SQVTM, CDR2 ANQGSEA. The CDR3 has 12 amino acids. The J segment lost 4 bases and the V segment lost 7 bases, leaving 3 bases of the junction unmatched.

This chain joins TRBV19 and TRBJ1-1; D unresolved. The CDR3 runs to 14 residues. Germline V lookup: CDR1 LNHDA, CDR2 SQIVND (reference sequence). The germline V and J ends were trimmed by 3 bases and 5 bases, with 13 bases remaining between them. CDR3 region: CASSIVSDRTEAFF. As DNA, the CDR3 is TGTGCCAGTAGTATTGTTTCCGATCGTACTGAAGCTTTCTTT.

The chain has TRBV4-2 and TRBJ1-6; D not certain. Trimming took off 2 bases at V and 2 bases at J, with 10 bases between the two ends. The CDR3 runs 16 residues. Germline V gene data show CDR1 as LGHNA and CDR2 as YNFKEQ. The CDR3 region has the DNA TGTGCCAGCAGCCAAAGAGCGGGAGCCTATAATTCACCCCTCCACTTT. It is translated as CASSQRAGAYNSPLHF.

The sample holds a few counts of this clonotype. This chain links TRBV29-1 with TRBJ1-1; TRBD1 might be the D (6 bases). Trimming shortened V by 6 bases and J by 5 bases, and 16 bases separated the two germline ends. CDR3 length equals 13 residues. Germline V gene lookup returns CDR1 SQVTM and CDR2 ANQGSEA. Written as DNA, the CDR3 is TGCAGCGTCCTCCAGGGGAGGGGGACTGAAGCTTTCTTT. The encoded protein is CSVLQGRGTEAFF.

This rearrangement joins TRBV6-2 or TRBV6-3 to TRBJ1-1; D is possibly TRBD1 (5 bases). Germline V gives CDR1 MNHEY, CDR2 SVGEGT. V gave up 3 bases and J gave up 8 bases, with 16 bases separating them. The CDR3 has 14 amino acids. CDR3 DNA sequence: TGTGCCAGCAGTTATGGTTTGTCGACAGACGAAGCTTTCTTT. Protein sequence: CASSYGLSTDEAFF.

A remark on this clonotype: The DNA is left out, because the CDR3 cannot be placed on it with certainty; the CDR3 is given as TCRdb lists it. V is TRBV7-9 and J is TRBJ2-7; the DNA was not used to check the table's D call, TRBD1. Germline lookup yields CDR1 SEHNR and CDR2 FQNEAQ (reference sequence). The CDR3 numbers 19 amino acids, ends counted. CDR3 loop: CASSFYICSADRGVYEQYF.

This clonotype was observed many times. This chain connects TRBV19 to TRBJ1-1; TRBD1 agrees at 7 bases. The junction had 4 bases not matched to a gene; V was cut back by 8 bases and J by 4 bases. Germline CDR1 reads LNHDA; CDR2 reads SQIVND (reference sequence). This CDR3 contains 12 residues. CDR3 in amino acids: CASRPGGTEAFF. In nucleotides, the CDR3 is TGTGCCAGTCGCCCAGGGGGCACTGAAGCTTTCTTT.

V usage is TRBV2 and J usage is TRBJ1-3, with no clear D. CDR3 length: 16 residues. Trimming stripped 0 bases from V and 7 bases from J, with 16 bases between. Germline V lookup: CDR1 SNHLY, CDR2 FYNNEI. Here the CDR3 DNA reads TGTGCCAGCAGTGAAGCGGAGCGCTCTCGTCACAACACCATATATTTT. The encoded protein is CASSEAERSRHNTIYF. The full variable domain, with the rest looked up from reference TRBV2 and TRBJ1-3, is EPEVTQTPSHQVTQMGQEVILRCVPISNHLYFYWYRQILGQKVEFLVSFYNNEISEKSEIFDDQFSVERPDGSNFTLKIRSTKLEDSAMYFCASSEAERSRHNTIYFGEGSWLTVV.

In this sample, this clonotype turned up many times. The gene calls are TRBV29-1 and TRBJ1-2, with D perhaps matching TRBD1 (5 bases). V lost 3 bases and J lost 6, with 14 bases in between. CDR3 length: 13 residues. The germline V gene has CDR1 SQVTM and CDR2 ANQGSEA. The CDR3 DNA reads TGCAGCGTTGATCTTCCCCAGGGCCATGGCTACACCTTC. Residues: CSVDLPQGHGYTF.

The chain carries TRBV19 and TRBJ2-1, with 11 bases aligning to TRBD2. This CDR3 is built from 16 residues. CDR1 and CDR2 (germline): LNHDA, SQIVND (reference sequence). The J segment lost 7 bases and the V segment lost 3 bases, leaving 8 bases of the junction unmatched. CDR3 coding DNA: TGTGCCAGTAGTATGACTAGCGGGGACCCCTGGAATGAGCAGTTCTTC. Translation: CASSMTSGDPWNEQFF.

This clonotype was observed many times. This chain uses TRBV10-3 with TRBJ2-2; TRBD1 agrees at 7 bases. The CDR3 is 18 amino acids. Trimming took 3 bases from V and 2 from J; bases not matched to a gene: 12. The germline V gene encodes CDR1 ENHRY and CDR2 SYGVKD. As DNA, the CDR3 is TGTGCCATCAGTGATTTATTAGGGGGCGGATATAACACCGGGGAGCTGTTTTTT. The encoded protein is CAISDLLGGGYNTGELFF.

This chain connects TRBV11-2 to TRBJ2-3; 7 bases line up with TRBD1. V lost 5 bases and J lost 7; bases outside the gene matches: 6. Germline CDR1 and CDR2: SGHAT and FQNNGV. The CDR3 length is 13 residues. CDR3 sequence (DNA): TGTGCCAGCAGCGTCGACAGGGATCATACGCAGTATTTT. This translates into CASSVDRDHTQYF.